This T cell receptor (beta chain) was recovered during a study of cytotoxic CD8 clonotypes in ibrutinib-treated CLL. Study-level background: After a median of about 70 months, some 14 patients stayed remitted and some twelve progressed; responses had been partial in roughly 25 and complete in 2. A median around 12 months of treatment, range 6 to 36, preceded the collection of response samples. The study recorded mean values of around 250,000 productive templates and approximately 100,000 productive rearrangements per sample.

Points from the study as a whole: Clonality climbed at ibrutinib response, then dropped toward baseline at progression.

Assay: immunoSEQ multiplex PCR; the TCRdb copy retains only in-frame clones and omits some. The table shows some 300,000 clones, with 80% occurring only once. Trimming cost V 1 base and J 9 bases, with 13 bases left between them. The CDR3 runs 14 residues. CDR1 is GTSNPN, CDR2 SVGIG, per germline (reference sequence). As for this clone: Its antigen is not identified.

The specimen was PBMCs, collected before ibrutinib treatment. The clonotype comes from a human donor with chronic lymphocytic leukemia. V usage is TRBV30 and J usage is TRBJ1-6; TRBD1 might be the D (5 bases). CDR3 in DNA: TGTGCCTGGAGTGCAGGGAAGGGTGTTTCACCCCTCCACTTT. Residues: CAWSAGKGVSPLHF.